Listed below are T cell receptor beta chains from one sample, sequenced in a study of blood T cell repertoires in COVID-19. Assay used: immunoSEQ multiplex PCR; TCRdb lists only in-frame clones, some missing. The table lists around 77,000 clones, about 88% of them singletons. The sequencing input was peripheral blood. These receptors were taken from a woman older than 75 with active or convalescent COVID-19. Each CDR3 is given with its conserved first and last residue. A D gene is named only where the DNA matches it firmly. Size tells how often a clone was seen (once, few, many) or the class of an expanded clone, and some rows leave it out.

v_gene: TRBV7-6; d_gene: .; abundance: once; j_gene: TRBJ1-4; CDR3nt: TGTGCCAGCAGCTTAGTTCCCCCTGCAACTAATGAAAAACTGTTTTTT; CDR3aa: CASSLVPPATNEKLFF
v_gene: TRBV5-1; d_gene: .; abundance: .; j_gene: TRBJ1-1; CDR3nt: TGCGCCAGCAGCTTCGCAGGCACTGAAGCTTTCTTT; CDR3aa: CASSFAGTEAFF
v_gene: TRBV7-9; d_gene: .; abundance: few; j_gene: TRBJ2-7; CDR3nt: TGTGCCAGCAGCTTAGCGGGTGGGGGACATCTTGGTGCCTACGAGCAGTACTTC; CDR3aa: CASSLAGGGHLGAYEQYF
v_gene: TRBV5-1; d_gene: .; abundance: .; j_gene: TRBJ1-4; CDR3nt: TGCGCCAGCAGCCCAACAGGATATAATGAAAAACTGTTTTTT; CDR3aa: CASSPTGYNEKLFF
v_gene: TRBV13; d_gene: TRBD1; abundance: .; j_gene: TRBJ1-2; CDR3nt: TGTGCCAGCAGCTGGACCGTGGGACAGGGGTCCTATGGCTACACCTTC; CDR3aa: CASSWTVGQGSYGYTF
v_gene: TRBV4-1; d_gene: TRBD1; abundance: once; j_gene: TRBJ2-1; CDR3nt: TGCGCCAGCAGCCAACTAGCCGGGACAGTCCATGAGCAGTTCTTC; CDR3aa: CASSQLAGTVHEQFF
v_gene: TRBV6-2/TRBV6-3; d_gene: TRBD2; abundance: .; j_gene: TRBJ2-1; CDR3nt: TGTGCCAGCAGCCCTCCTACATGGACTAGCCGGGATGAGCAGTTCTTC; CDR3aa: CASSPPTWTSRDEQFF
v_gene: TRBV5-4; d_gene: TRBD1; abundance: .; j_gene: TRBJ1-1; CDR3nt: TGTGCCAGCAGCCCAACAGGGGGGCTAAACACTGAAGCTTTCTTT; CDR3aa: CASSPTGGLNTEAFF
v_gene: TRBV10-3; d_gene: .; abundance: once; j_gene: TRBJ2-1; CDR3nt: TGTGCCATCAGTGAATCGGCGGGGGCCCCCCTCAATGAGCAGTTCTTC; CDR3aa: CAISESAGAPLNEQFF
v_gene: TRBV30; d_gene: .; abundance: .; j_gene: TRBJ1-3; CDR3nt: TGTGCCTGGAGTGCCCGGACAGTTGGAAACACCATATATTTT; CDR3aa: CAWSARTVGNTIYF
v_gene: TRBV19; d_gene: .; abundance: .; j_gene: TRBJ1-1; CDR3nt: TGTGCCAGTAGACAACCCGCGGGAGGAGGCACTGAAGCTTTCTTT; CDR3aa: CASRQPAGGGTEAFF
v_gene: TRBV18; d_gene: TRBD2; abundance: few; j_gene: TRBJ2-3; CDR3nt: TGTGCCAGCTCACCAAGGAGCGGGGGATCAGGGACAGATACGCAGTATTTT; CDR3aa: CASSPRSGGSGTDTQYF
v_gene: TRBV19; d_gene: TRBD1; abundance: .; j_gene: TRBJ1-2; CDR3nt: TGTGCCAGTAGGCCCGAGCACCGGACAGGGCGAAACTATGGCTACACCTTC; CDR3aa: CASRPEHRTGRNYGYTF
v_gene: TRBV3-1/TRBV3-2; d_gene: .; abundance: .; j_gene: TRBJ1-3; CDR3nt: TGTGCCAGCAGCCAAGTAGGGGGAACGGGAAACACCATATATTTT; CDR3aa: CASSQVGGTGNTIYF
v_gene: TRBV19; d_gene: .; abundance: .; j_gene: TRBJ1-5; CDR3nt: TGTGCCAGTAGTATGTCACTCTATAGCAATCAGCCCCAGCATTTT; CDR3aa: CASSMSLYSNQPQHF
v_gene: TRBV9; d_gene: .; abundance: .; j_gene: TRBJ2-7; CDR3nt: TGTGCCAGCAGCGAGTCAGGGTCCCACGAGCAGTACTTC; CDR3aa: CASSESGSHEQYF
v_gene: TRBV9; d_gene: .; abundance: once; j_gene: TRBJ2-1; CDR3nt: TGTGCCAGCAGCGTAGCAACGGATGAGCAGTTCTTC; CDR3aa: CASSVATDEQFF
v_gene: TRBV9; d_gene: .; abundance: .; j_gene: TRBJ2-7; CDR3nt: TGTGCCAGCAGCGTAGCTTCGGGGATTGGCGAGCAGTACTTC; CDR3aa: CASSVASGIGEQYF
v_gene: TRBV30; d_gene: .; abundance: .; j_gene: TRBJ1-2; CDR3nt: TGTGCCTGGAGTTCCATGGGACTGGCTCGATCGGGCTACACCTTC; CDR3aa: CAWSSMGLARSGYTF
v_gene: TRBV6-4; d_gene: TRBD1; abundance: .; j_gene: TRBJ2-3; CDR3nt: TGTGCCAGCAGCCCGGAGGACAGGGGGCGGCCAGATACGCAGTATTTT; CDR3aa: CASSPEDRGRPDTQYF
v_gene: TRBV25-1; d_gene: .; abundance: .; j_gene: TRBJ1-2; CDR3nt: TGTGCCAGCAGTGAATTCAAAACATATGGCTACACCTTC; CDR3aa: CASSEFKTYGYTF
v_gene: TRBV5-1; d_gene: TRBD1; abundance: .; j_gene: TRBJ1-1; CDR3nt: TGCGCCAGCAGCTTCAGGGGGCGGGGCACTGAAGCTTTCTTT; CDR3aa: CASSFRGRGTEAFF
v_gene: TRBV18; d_gene: .; abundance: few; j_gene: TRBJ1-2; CDR3nt: TGTGCCAGCAATACTGACACAGGGTTCGGCTACACCTTC; CDR3aa: CASNTDTGFGYTF
v_gene: TRBV5-4; d_gene: .; abundance: .; j_gene: TRBJ1-1; CDR3nt: TGTGCCAGCAGCTTGCGGGGGGGAGTGAACACTGAAGCTTTCTTT; CDR3aa: CASSLRGGVNTEAFF
v_gene: TRBV28; d_gene: TRBD1; abundance: .; j_gene: TRBJ2-7; CDR3nt: TGTGCCAGCAGTCCGTACTCAGGCAGGGGGTACGAGCAGTACTTC; CDR3aa: CASSPYSGRGYEQYF
v_gene: TRBV9; d_gene: TRBD1; abundance: few; j_gene: TRBJ1-1; CDR3nt: TGTGCCAGCAGCGCCTCAGCAGGGGGGACTGAAGCTTTCTTT; CDR3aa: CASSASAGGTEAFF
v_gene: TRBV5-4; d_gene: .; abundance: once; j_gene: TRBJ2-1; CDR3nt: TGTGCCAGCAGCCGCCGGACGGGGGACTTTTACAATGAGCAGTTCTTC; CDR3aa: CASSRRTGDFYNEQFF
v_gene: TRBV19; d_gene: .; abundance: .; j_gene: TRBJ1-2; CDR3nt: TGTGCCAGTAGCGGCAGGGGCTATGGCTACACCTTC; CDR3aa: CASSGRGYGYTF
v_gene: TRBV28; d_gene: .; abundance: .; j_gene: TRBJ1-4; CDR3nt: TGTGCCAGCAGTTTCGATGAAAAACTGTTTTTT; CDR3aa: CASSFDEKLFF
v_gene: TRBV7-9; d_gene: TRBD1; abundance: .; j_gene: TRBJ2-3; CDR3nt: TGTGCCAGCAGTCCCTCGCAGGGGGCGAGCACAGATACGCAGTATTTT; CDR3aa: CASSPSQGASTDTQYF
v_gene: TRBV5-1; d_gene: TRBD2; abundance: once; j_gene: TRBJ2-3; CDR3nt: TGCGCCAGCAGCGATAATCAGGGACTAGCGGGGGGCGAGTATTTT; CDR3aa: CASSDNQGLAGGEYF
v_gene: TRBV6-1; d_gene: TRBD1; abundance: .; j_gene: TRBJ2-6; CDR3nt: TGTGCCAGCAGTGTCTACAGGGGCCTAGGGATGTCTGGGGCCAACGTCCTGACTTTC; CDR3aa: CASSVYRGLGMSGANVLTF
v_gene: TRBV28; d_gene: .; abundance: .; j_gene: TRBJ2-6; CDR3nt: TGTGCCAGCAGCTTCTTCTCCCCGGGGAGTGGGGCCAACGTCCTGACTTTC; CDR3aa: CASSFFSPGSGANVLTF
v_gene: TRBV10-3; d_gene: .; abundance: .; j_gene: TRBJ1-2; CDR3nt: TGTGCCATCAGCCCCCAGAACTATGGCTACACCTTC; CDR3aa: CAISPQNYGYTF
v_gene: TRBV7-9; d_gene: .; abundance: .; j_gene: TRBJ1-5; CDR3nt: TGTGCCAGCAGCCGAGGAAACAATCAGCCCCAGCATTTT; CDR3aa: CASSRGNNQPQHF
v_gene: TRBV24-1; d_gene: .; abundance: .; j_gene: TRBJ2-2; CDR3nt: TGTGCCACCAGTGATTTTAAGGGGGCCGGGGAGCTGTTTTTT; CDR3aa: CATSDFKGAGELFF
v_gene: TRBV4-2; d_gene: TRBD2; abundance: .; j_gene: TRBJ2-7; CDR3nt: TGTGCCAGCAGCCGCGTTACTAGCGGGGGCCTCTCCTACGAGCAGTACTTC; CDR3aa: CASSRVTSGGLSYEQYF
v_gene: TRBV13; d_gene: .; abundance: .; j_gene: TRBJ1-4; CDR3nt: TGTGCCAGCAGCCTCGCAAGCGGTGGTTCGGAAAAACTGTTTTTT; CDR3aa: CASSLASGGSEKLFF
v_gene: TRBV5-8; d_gene: .; abundance: .; j_gene: TRBJ2-7; CDR3nt: TGTGCCAGCAGTAAGGGAGGGGGATACTCCTACGAGCAGTACTTC; CDR3aa: CASSKGGGYSYEQYF
v_gene: TRBV28; d_gene: .; abundance: once; j_gene: TRBJ1-6; CDR3nt: TGTGCCAGCAGTTTTGTCTTGGCGCAGGGGTGGACACCCCTCCACTTT; CDR3aa: CASSFVLAQGWTPLHF
v_gene: TRBV5-1; d_gene: .; abundance: .; j_gene: TRBJ1-1; CDR3nt: TGCGCCAGCAGTTCGGGGGAGGTCCCCCCTGAAGCTTTCTTT; CDR3aa: CASSSGEVPPEAFF
v_gene: TRBV18; d_gene: .; abundance: .; j_gene: TRBJ1-1; CDR3nt: TGTGCCAGCTCACCGGGGGGACCCACTGAAGCTTTCTTT; CDR3aa: CASSPGGPTEAFF
v_gene: TRBV5-1; d_gene: TRBD1; abundance: .; j_gene: TRBJ1-1; CDR3nt: TGCGCCAGCGCCCGACAGGGAGGAACTGAAGCTTTCTTT; CDR3aa: CASARQGGTEAFF
v_gene: TRBV21-1; d_gene: .; abundance: .; j_gene: TRBJ2-1; CDR3nt: TGTGCCAGGGTAGATAATGAGCAGTTCTTC; CDR3aa: CARVDNEQFF
v_gene: TRBV7-2; d_gene: TRBD1; abundance: .; j_gene: TRBJ1-5; CDR3nt: TGTGCCAGCAGCTCGGGGACAGGTAATCAGCCCCAGCATTTT; CDR3aa: CASSSGTGNQPQHF
v_gene: TRBV28; d_gene: .; abundance: .; j_gene: TRBJ1-5; CDR3nt: TGTGCCAGCATGCGGGGGCCGGATCAGCCCCAGCATTTT; CDR3aa: CASMRGPDQPQHF
v_gene: TRBV28; d_gene: TRBD1; abundance: .; j_gene: TRBJ2-5; CDR3nt: TGTGCCAGCACCCCCACAGGGGGCGAGACCCAGTACTTC; CDR3aa: CASTPTGGETQYF
v_gene: TRBV28; d_gene: .; abundance: .; j_gene: TRBJ1-5; CDR3nt: TGTGCCAGCAGTTTAGGAGGGGCTCCTAGCAATCAGCCCCAGCATTTT; CDR3aa: CASSLGGAPSNQPQHF
v_gene: TRBV5-1; d_gene: .; abundance: once; j_gene: TRBJ2-3; CDR3nt: TGCGCCAGCAGCTTCCGGACAGACTATCGGGATACGCAGTATTTT; CDR3aa: CASSFRTDYRDTQYF
v_gene: TRBV18; d_gene: TRBD1; abundance: .; j_gene: TRBJ2-7; CDR3nt: TGTGCCAGCTCGCCCGGACAGGGGTCTGTTTACGAGCAGTACTTC; CDR3aa: CASSPGQGSVYEQYF
v_gene: TRBV5-1; d_gene: TRBD2; abundance: .; j_gene: TRBJ2-7; CDR3nt: TGCGCCAGCAGCTCTAGCGGGGGGGCAGGCGAGCAGTACTTC; CDR3aa: CASSSSGGAGEQYF
v_gene: TRBV19; d_gene: TRBD1; abundance: .; j_gene: TRBJ1-3; CDR3nt: TGTGCCAGTAGTATACCGGACAGGGGAACCTCTGGAAACACCATATATTTT; CDR3aa: CASSIPDRGTSGNTIYF
v_gene: TRBV2; d_gene: .; abundance: .; j_gene: TRBJ1-1; CDR3nt: TGTGCCAGCAGTGTACGCAGGGAGAACACTGAAGCTTTCTTT; CDR3aa: CASSVRRENTEAFF
v_gene: TRBV30; d_gene: .; abundance: .; j_gene: TRBJ1-5; CDR3nt: TGTGCCTGGAGTGTGAAAGGGAGTCAGCCCCAGCATTTT; CDR3aa: CAWSVKGSQPQHF
v_gene: TRBV5-1; d_gene: .; abundance: .; j_gene: TRBJ2-5; CDR3nt: TGCGCCAGCAGCTTGGAAGGGAGGCTCGAGACCCAGTACTTC; CDR3aa: CASSLEGRLETQYF
v_gene: TRBV7-8; d_gene: TRBD2; abundance: once; j_gene: TRBJ2-2; CDR3nt: TGTGCCAGCAGCTTAAAAAGACTAGCGGGGGCCAACACCGGGGAGCTGTTTTTT; CDR3aa: CASSLKRLAGANTGELFF
v_gene: TRBV7-3; d_gene: .; abundance: .; j_gene: TRBJ1-1; CDR3nt: TGTGCCAGCAGCTCACGGGGTAACACTGAAGCTTTCTTT; CDR3aa: CASSSRGNTEAFF
v_gene: TRBV28; d_gene: TRBD1; abundance: .; j_gene: TRBJ1-5; CDR3nt: TGTGCCAGCAGTTTGGGACAGGGCATTCAGCCCCAGCATTTT; CDR3aa: CASSLGQGIQPQHF